A selection of T cell receptor beta chains follows, all from one sample in a study of blood T cell repertoires in COVID-19. The table came from immunoSEQ multiplex PCR; TCRdb's copy has only in-frame clones and leaves some out. The table records more than 150,000 clones, roughly 78% of them present only once. The sequenced sample consisted of peripheral blood. Source of these receptors: a woman of 80 years or more with active or convalescent COVID-19. CDR3s include the opening cysteine and the closing phenylalanine or tryptophan. The D gene is left open where the match is weak. Part of the rows lack a size; the others show once, few, many or a class for expanded clones.

D,size,length,V,J,DNA,CDR3
.,few,15,TRBV14,TRBJ1-1,TGTGCCAGCAGCCAAGAGGCGGCAGGGCTCACTGAAGCTTTCTTT,CASSQEAAGLTEAFF
TRBD1,.,15,TRBV6-5,TRBJ1-1,TGTGCCAGCAGTTCCTCGCCAGGGGGCATCACTGAAGCTTTCTTT,CASSSSPGGITEAFF
.,.,16,TRBV7-8,TRBJ2-3,TGTGCCAGCAGCTTAGCTTTACAGGGTAGCACAGATACGCAGTATTTT,CASSLALQGSTDTQYF
TRBD1,.,15,TRBV4-1,TRBJ1-3,TGCGCCAGCAGCGAAGGGACAGGCTCTGGAAACACCATATATTTT,CASSEGTGSGNTIYF
TRBD1,few,16,TRBV5-1,TRBJ2-7,TGCGCCAGCAGCTCACCTTCTGGGACAGCCGCCTACGAGCAGTACTTC,CASSSPSGTAAYEQYF
TRBD1,few,15,TRBV5-1,TRBJ1-2,TGCGCCAGCAGCCCAGGTGGAGGGACAGGGAAGAGCTACACCTTC,CASSPGGGTGKSYTF
TRBD2,.,17,TRBV10-3,TRBJ2-3,TGTGCCATCAGTGAATGGCTAGCGGGGCGGCCGACGGATACGCAGTATTTT,CAISEWLAGRPTDTQYF
.,few,13,TRBV19,TRBJ1-2,TGTGCCAGTAGTCGAGACGGGGGTCGGGGCTACACCTTC,CASSRDGGRGYTF
.,few,15,TRBV9,TRBJ2-7,TGTGCCAGCAGCGTAGCTTCTGCAGGGTATTCCGAGCAGTACTTC,CASSVASAGYSEQYF
TRBD1,.,17,TRBV4-1,TRBJ2-7,TGCGCCAGCAGCCAGCCGGGTCTCCGGGACAGGGCGTACGAGCAGTACTTC,CASSQPGLRDRAYEQYF
.,.,16,TRBV5-6,TRBJ2-1,TGTGCCAGCAGCTTAACCGCTGGCGGTTCCTACAATGAGCAGTTCTTC,CASSLTAGGSYNEQFF
.,.,14,TRBV28,TRBJ1-2,TGTGCCAGCAGTTTATCCGTGGGGGGTATTGGCTACACCTTC,CASSLSVGGIGYTF
TRBD1,.,14,TRBV5-6,TRBJ1-5,TGTGCCAGCAGCCGGGGACAGCCTGGTCAGCCCCAGCATTTT,CASSRGQPGQPQHF
.,.,17,TRBV7-2,TRBJ2-7,TGTGCCAGCAGCTTAGGAATCAGGGGTAGGGCTGTCTACGAGCAGTACTTC,CASSLGIRGRAVYEQYF
.,.,15,TRBV28,TRBJ1-2,TGTGCCAGCAGCCAAAACCAAGCCCAGGACTATGGCTACACCTTC,CASSQNQAQDYGYTF
.,.,15,TRBV28,TRBJ2-3,TGTGCCAGCACTAACCCCAACAGGGGGGGAGATACGCAGTATTTT,CASTNPNRGGDTQYF
TRBD1,.,15,TRBV2,TRBJ2-5,TGTGCCATCTCAGGACAGACAGGGATTGAAGAGACCCAGTACTTC,CAISGQTGIEETQYF
TRBD1,once,15,TRBV6-5,TRBJ2-6,TGTGCCAGCGGGGACAGGCACACTGGGGCCAACGTCCTGACTTTC,CASGDRHTGANVLTF
TRBD1,.,14,TRBV29-1,TRBJ2-7,TGCAGCGTTGTCAAAGGGACAGGGGGCAGTGAGCAGTACTTC,CSVVKGTGGSEQYF
.,few,14,TRBV7-2,TRBJ1-2,TGTGCCAGCAGCTTAAGTGCGGGGAACTATGGCTACACCTTC,CASSLSAGNYGYTF
.,.,15,TRBV9,TRBJ2-7,TGTGCCAGCAGCGTAGCCCCACAGGAAACCTACGAGCAGTACTTC,CASSVAPQETYEQYF
.,.,15,TRBV18,TRBJ2-7,TGTGCCAGCTCATCAGGGGCTCCAAGCTCCTACGAGCAGTACTTC,CASSSGAPSSYEQYF
.,.,15,TRBV19,TRBJ1-2,TGTGCCAGTAGTATGCGGTGGAGCGGTTACAATGGCTACACCTTC,CASSMRWSGYNGYTF
TRBD1,.,15,TRBV7-8,TRBJ2-2,TGTGCCAGCAGCCCGACAGGGGTGAACACCGGGGAGCTGTTTTTT,CASSPTGVNTGELFF
TRBD1,.,12,TRBV9,TRBJ1-2,TGTGCCAGCGGGCGGGACAGCTATGGCTACACCTTC,CASGRDSYGYTF
.,few,16,TRBV4-1,TRBJ1-5,TGCGCCAGCAGCCAACCCGCAAAGGGAGGCAATCAGCCCCAGCATTTT,CASSQPAKGGNQPQHF
.,.,15,TRBV6-5,TRBJ2-7,TGTGCCAGCAGAACTCCCCAGCGACCACCCTACGAGCAGTACTTC,CASRTPQRPPYEQYF
.,.,13,TRBV19,TRBJ2-1,TGTGCCAGTAGTATAACGGGGTACAATGAGCAGTTCTTC,CASSITGYNEQFF